The rows below give T cell receptor beta chains drawn from one sample of a study of T cell repertoires in cytomegalovirus infection. Antigens for these TCRs are unknown. TCRdb analysed the reads with MiXCR anew, one entry per CDR3 protein. The data contain around 130,000 distinct CDR3 sequences, 20% to 30% of them singletons. The specimen was PBMCs, sequenced either directly or after in vitro stimulation (not recorded which). The receptors stem from a human donor in good health (CMV status not recorded). Some clones in this sample may be carry-over from other donors' samples. Each CDR3 is given with its conserved first and last residue. The D gene is left open where the match is weak. Size values are once, few and many counts, or a class for expanded clones, and some rows have none.

cdr3_nt,cdr3_aa,j_call,clone_size,v_call,d_call
TGTGCCAGCAGTGGCGGGGGGGACAAAACCGTCTCCTACAATGAGCAGTTCTTC,CASSGGGDKTVSYNEQFF,TRBJ2-1,few,TRBV6-6,TRBD2
TGTGCCAGCTCGCCCGGGACAGGGATCCGGCGGGGATCAGATACGCAGTATTTT,CASSPGTGIRRGSDTQYF,TRBJ2-3,NA,TRBV18,TRBD1
TGTGCCATCAGTAAGGACAGGGATAGCAATCAGCCCCAGCATTTT,CAISKDRDSNQPQHF,TRBJ1-5,few,TRBV10-3,TRBD1
TGTGCCAGCAGTGAACGTGTCATAGCATCCTTCCCTGGAAACACCATATATTTT,CASSERVIASFPGNTIYF,TRBJ1-3,NA,TRBV2,NA
TGTGCCAGCAACCGCCTCCGGGCCGTCAGCTCCTACAATGAGCAGTTCTTC,CASNRLRAVSSYNEQFF,TRBJ2-1,NA,TRBV6-8,NA
TGTGCCAGCAGCTTAGCTGGGCTAGCGGGAGAAGCGAGACGGAATGAGCAGTTCTTC,CASSLAGLAGEARRNEQFF,TRBJ2-1,many,TRBV7-9,TRBD2
TGTGCCAGCATCTCCAAGCTAACAGATACGCAGTATTTT,CASISKLTDTQYF,TRBJ2-3,many,TRBV2,NA
TGTGCCAGCAGCCAACAGGGGAGGGGGAAGTTCTTC,CASSQQGRGKFF,TRBJ2-1,NA,TRBV3-1,NA
TGTGCCAGCAGCGCAAGGGCGTACGAGCAGTACTTC,CASSARAYEQYF,TRBJ2-7,many,TRBV7-2,NA
TGTGCCAGCAGTTACCGGGAAACGGCTAAAGAGACGCAGTATTTT,CASSYRETAKETQYF,TRBJ2-3,NA,TRBV6-2/TRBV6-3,NA
TGTGCCAGTAGTTCCTTCAGGACAGCCTCCTACGAGCAGTACTTC,CASSSFRTASYEQYF,TRBJ2-7,NA,TRBV19,NA
TGTGCCAGCAGCTGGGCAGGCAACTCTGGAAACACCATATATTTT,CASSWAGNSGNTIYF,TRBJ1-3,NA,TRBV7-3,NA
TGTGCCAGCAGTTACGATACTGGAAACACCATATATTTT,CASSYDTGNTIYF,TRBJ1-3,many,TRBV6-5,NA
TGTGCCAGCAGCCCGAGAGTAAGGGAGACCCAGTACTTC,CASSPRVRETQYF,TRBJ2-5,NA,TRBV11-2,NA
TGCAGTGTTAAACCAGTTAGCGGACTGCAAATTTTT,CSVKPVSGLQIF,TRBJ2-2,NA,TRBV20-1,NA
TGTGCCAGCAGTTTAAGCCCCGGGGAGACCCAGTACTTC,CASSLSPGETQYF,TRBJ2-5,few,TRBV6-2/TRBV6-3,NA
TGTGCCAGCAGCCCAGTCCCCGGTGTCTACAATGAGCAGTTCTTC,CASSPVPGVYNEQFF,TRBJ2-1,few,TRBV11-2,NA
TGTGCCAGCAGCTTTGGACAGGGCGAAGTCTATGGCTACACCTTC,CASSFGQGEVYGYTF,TRBJ1-2,NA,TRBV5-4,TRBD1
TGTGCCAGCAGCTTTAATCAGGGGGCCCCACGTGGCTACACCTTC,CASSFNQGAPRGYTF,TRBJ1-2,many,TRBV11-3,TRBD1
TGCGCCAGCAGCCAATCAGATAACTATGGCTACACCTTC,CASSQSDNYGYTF,TRBJ1-2,NA,TRBV4-1,NA
TGTGCCAGCAACAACGCGAACCCAAGCACTGAAGCTTTCTTT,CASNNANPSTEAFF,TRBJ1-1,few,TRBV7-9,NA
TGCGCCAGCAGCCGATCGGAGGGCTCCTATAATTCACCCCTCCACTTT,CASSRSEGSYNSPLHF,TRBJ1-6,many,TRBV4-1,NA
TGTGCCAGCAGTCCCCTAGACAGGCCGCGGGAGCAGTTCTTC,CASSPLDRPREQFF,TRBJ2-1,NA,TRBV28,NA
TGTGCCAGCAGCCGGGACTACTACACCGGGGAGCTGTTTTTT,CASSRDYYTGELFF,TRBJ2-2,NA,TRBV6-2/TRBV6-3,TRBD2
TGTGCCACCGCGAAGGGACTAGCGGGTTTCTACGAGCAGTACTTC,CATAKGLAGFYEQYF,TRBJ2-7,few,TRBV11-2,TRBD2
TGCGCCAGCAGCCAAGCGATCGGTCTAGCCACAGATACGCAGTATTTT,CASSQAIGLATDTQYF,TRBJ2-3,NA,TRBV4-1,NA
TGTGCCAGCAGCTTGGAGACTAGTCGGTCGGGGGAGCAGTTCTTC,CASSLETSRSGEQFF,TRBJ2-1,few,TRBV7-9,NA
TGCGCCAGCAGCCAATTTAATAAGCGGGACCTTTACAATGAGCAGTTCTTC,CASSQFNKRDLYNEQFF,TRBJ2-1,many,TRBV4-3,TRBD2
TGTGCCAGCAGTCCCGGGGGGGCAGGGAATCAGCCCCAGCATTTT,CASSPGGAGNQPQHF,TRBJ1-5,once,TRBV12-3/TRBV12-4,NA
TGTGCCAGTAGTCCAGCGGGAGGCTCCTACGAGCAGTACTTC,CASSPAGGSYEQYF,TRBJ2-7,NA,TRBV19,TRBD2
TGCAGCGTTGAAGATTCGGGGAGGGCGAACACTGAAGCTTTCTTT,CSVEDSGRANTEAFF,TRBJ1-1,NA,TRBV29-1,NA
TGTGCCATCAGTGAGTCGAGGACAGGGCCATCTTCTAACTATGGCTACACCTTC,CAISESRTGPSSNYGYTF,TRBJ1-2,NA,TRBV10-3,TRBD1
TGTGCCAGCAGCTTCAGCGGGAGGCACGAGCAGTACTTC,CASSFSGRHEQYF,TRBJ2-7,NA,TRBV7-2,TRBD2
TGTGCCAGCAGCTCATGGGGACAGGGGGATTTTGAAGGCTACACCTTC,CASSSWGQGDFEGYTF,TRBJ1-2,few,TRBV5-4,TRBD1
TGTGCCAGCAGCTTTTCGGGAGGTGCGCAGCTCTATGGCTACACCTTC,CASSFSGGAQLYGYTF,TRBJ1-2,NA,TRBV7-9,NA
TGTGCCAGCAGCCCCGGCGGGGCGGACACTGAAGCTTTCTTT,CASSPGGADTEAFF,TRBJ1-1,few,TRBV11-3,NA
TGTGCCAGCAGCCCCAGGACAGGTTCTAACTATGGCTACACCTTC,CASSPRTGSNYGYTF,TRBJ1-2,many,TRBV7-2,TRBD1
TGTGCCAGCAGCGGTTGGGAGAGCACAGATACGCAGTATTTT,CASSGWESTDTQYF,TRBJ2-3,few,TRBV7-6,NA
TGTGCCAGCAGACGGAGGGGTCGCACTGAAGCTTTCTTT,CASRRRGRTEAFF,TRBJ1-1,once,TRBV27,NA
TGCGCCAGCAGCCGCGGAACAGGGGGCGCCAGCGGGGAGCTGTTTTTT,CASSRGTGGASGELFF,TRBJ2-2,few,TRBV4-1,TRBD1
TGTGCCAGCAGCGGAACGGGAGAGACCCAGTACTTC,CASSGTGETQYF,TRBJ2-5,NA,TRBV11-3,NA
TGTGCCTGGAGCTTCGGGACAGGGGAGCGAGAGACCCAGTACTTC,CAWSFGTGERETQYF,TRBJ2-5,NA,TRBV30,TRBD1
TGTGCCAGCAGCACACAGGGTTCTACTGAAGCTTTCTTT,CASSTQGSTEAFF,TRBJ1-1,many,TRBV7-2,NA
TGTGCCAGCAGCCCGAGAAGTCGAGTTAATGAAAAACTGTTTTTT,CASSPRSRVNEKLFF,TRBJ1-4,NA,TRBV11-2,NA
TGTGCCAGCAGCAGAGACGCGGGGACTAGCGGGATTCGACTGGGGGAGCAGTACTTC,CASSRDAGTSGIRLGEQYF,TRBJ2-7,NA,TRBV7-2,TRBD2
TGCGCCAGCAGCCTAGAGGGACAGGGGGCGCGAACTAACTATGGCTACACCTTC,CASSLEGQGARTNYGYTF,TRBJ1-2,NA,TRBV5-1,TRBD1
TGTGCCAGCAGCCGTCCCGGGACAGGGGTCCACGAGCAGTACTTC,CASSRPGTGVHEQYF,TRBJ2-7,NA,TRBV6-1,TRBD1
TGTGCCAGCAGTTTATTCGGAACTCCCTACGAGCAGTACTTC,CASSLFGTPYEQYF,TRBJ2-7,many,TRBV28,NA
TGTGCCAGCAGTGAAGCGCTTCAGGGTGGGAGTGAGCAGTTCTTC,CASSEALQGGSEQFF,TRBJ2-1,NA,TRBV2,NA
TGCAGCGTTGAACTGCAATCCTACGAGCAGTACTTC,CSVELQSYEQYF,TRBJ2-7,NA,TRBV29-1,NA
TGTGCCAGCAGTTTAAGGGGTAAAAAGGTGTACGAGCAGTACTTC,CASSLRGKKVYEQYF,TRBJ2-7,few,TRBV27,NA
TGTGCCAGCAGTGAAGTCGGGACTAGCGGTGCGAACACCGGGGAGCTGTTTTTT,CASSEVGTSGANTGELFF,TRBJ2-2,few,TRBV2,TRBD2
TGTGCCAGCAGTTTTGAACAGGTTGCAACTAATGAAAAACTGTTTTTT,CASSFEQVATNEKLFF,TRBJ1-4,many,TRBV12-3/TRBV12-4,NA
TGCGCCAGCAGCTTGATAGGGACACTGAACACTGAAGCTTTCTTT,CASSLIGTLNTEAFF,TRBJ1-1,few,TRBV5-1,NA